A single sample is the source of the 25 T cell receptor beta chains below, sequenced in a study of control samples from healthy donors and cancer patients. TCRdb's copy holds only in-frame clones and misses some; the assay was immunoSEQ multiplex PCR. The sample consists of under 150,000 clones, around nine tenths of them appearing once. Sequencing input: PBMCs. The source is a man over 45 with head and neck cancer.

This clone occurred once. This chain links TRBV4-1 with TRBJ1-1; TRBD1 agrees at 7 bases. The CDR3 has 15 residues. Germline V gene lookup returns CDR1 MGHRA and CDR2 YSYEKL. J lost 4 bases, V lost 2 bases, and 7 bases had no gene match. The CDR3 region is CASSQQTGLGTEAFF. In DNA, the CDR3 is TGCGCCAGCAGCCAACAGACAGGGTTGGGCACTGAAGCTTTCTTT.

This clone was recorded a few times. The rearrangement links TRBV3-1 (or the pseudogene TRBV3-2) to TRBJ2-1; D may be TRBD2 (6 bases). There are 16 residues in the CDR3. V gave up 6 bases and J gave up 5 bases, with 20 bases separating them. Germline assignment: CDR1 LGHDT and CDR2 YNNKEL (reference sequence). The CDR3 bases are TGTGCCAGCAGTGAAAGGGGAGGCGGAGGCGACAATGAGCAGTTCTTC. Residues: CASSERGGGGDNEQFF.

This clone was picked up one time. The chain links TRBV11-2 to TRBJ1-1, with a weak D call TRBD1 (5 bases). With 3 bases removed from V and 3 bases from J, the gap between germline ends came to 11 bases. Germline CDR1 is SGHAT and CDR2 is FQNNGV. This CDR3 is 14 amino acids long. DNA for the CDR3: TGTGCCAGCAGCTTTTGGGGGGACGACACTGAAGCTTTCTTT. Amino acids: CASSFWGDDTEAFF.

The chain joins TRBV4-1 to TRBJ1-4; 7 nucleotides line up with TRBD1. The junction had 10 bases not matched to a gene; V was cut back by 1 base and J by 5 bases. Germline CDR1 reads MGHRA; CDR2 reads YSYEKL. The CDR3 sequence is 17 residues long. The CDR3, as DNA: TGCGCCAGCAGCCAAGGACTCAGGGGGTCGGGGAATGAAAAACTGTTTTTT. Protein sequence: CASSQGLRGSGNEKLFF.

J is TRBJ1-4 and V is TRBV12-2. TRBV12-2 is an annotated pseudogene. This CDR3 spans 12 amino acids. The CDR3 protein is CASRPLAEKLFF. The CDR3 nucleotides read TGTGCAAGTCGCCCGTTAGCGGAAAAACTGTTTTTT.

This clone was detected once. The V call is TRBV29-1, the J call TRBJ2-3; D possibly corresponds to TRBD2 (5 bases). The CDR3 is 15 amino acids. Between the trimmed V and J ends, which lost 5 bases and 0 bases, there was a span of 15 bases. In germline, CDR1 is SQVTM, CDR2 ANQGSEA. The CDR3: CSVWEMDLSTDTQYF. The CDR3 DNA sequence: TGCAGCGTTTGGGAGATGGACCTTAGCACAGATACGCAGTATTTT.

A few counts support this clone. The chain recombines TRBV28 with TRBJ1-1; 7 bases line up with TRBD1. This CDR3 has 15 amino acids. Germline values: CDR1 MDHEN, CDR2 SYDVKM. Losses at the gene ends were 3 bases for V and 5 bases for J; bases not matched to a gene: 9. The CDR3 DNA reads TGTGCCAGCAGTTTTGACAGGGTTGGTAAGACTGAAGCTTTCTTT. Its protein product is CASSFDRVGKTEAFF.

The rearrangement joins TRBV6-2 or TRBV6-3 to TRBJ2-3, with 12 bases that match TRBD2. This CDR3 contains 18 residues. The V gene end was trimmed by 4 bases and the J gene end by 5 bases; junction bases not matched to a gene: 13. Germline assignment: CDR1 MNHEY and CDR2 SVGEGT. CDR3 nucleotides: TGTGCCAGCAGTTGGGGACTAGCGGGCGGGGGGACCCGAGATACGCAGTATTTT. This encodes CASSWGLAGGGTRDTQYF.

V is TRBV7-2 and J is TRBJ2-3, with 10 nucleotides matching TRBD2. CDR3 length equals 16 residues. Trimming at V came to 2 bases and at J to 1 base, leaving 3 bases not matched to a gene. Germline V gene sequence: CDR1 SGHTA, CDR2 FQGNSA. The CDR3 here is CASSLWLAGGTDTQYF. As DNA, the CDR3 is TGTGCCAGCAGCTTATGGCTAGCGGGGGGCACAGATACGCAGTATTTT. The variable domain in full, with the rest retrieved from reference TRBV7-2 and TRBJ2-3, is GAGVSQSPSNKVTEKGKDVELRCDPISGHTALYWYRQSLGQGLEFLIYFQGNSAPDKSGLPSDRFSAERTGGSVSTLTIQRTQQEDSAVYLCASSLWLAGGTDTQYFGPGTRLTVL.

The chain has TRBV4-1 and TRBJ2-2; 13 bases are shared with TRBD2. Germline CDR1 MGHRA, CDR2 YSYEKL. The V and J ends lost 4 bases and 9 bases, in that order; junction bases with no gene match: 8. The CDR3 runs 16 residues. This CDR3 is CASSRGLAGVLRELFF. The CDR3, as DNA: TGCGCCAGCAGCCGAGGACTAGCGGGGGTCCTTAGGGAGCTGTTTTTT.

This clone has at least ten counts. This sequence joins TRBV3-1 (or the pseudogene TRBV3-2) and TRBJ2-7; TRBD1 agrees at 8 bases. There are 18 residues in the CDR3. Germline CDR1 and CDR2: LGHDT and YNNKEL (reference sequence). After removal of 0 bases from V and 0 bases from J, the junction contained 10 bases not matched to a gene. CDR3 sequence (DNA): TGTGCCAGCAGCCAAGACGCCTTTTCAGGGGGCCTCTCCTACGAGCAGTACTTC. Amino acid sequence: CASSQDAFSGGLSYEQYF.

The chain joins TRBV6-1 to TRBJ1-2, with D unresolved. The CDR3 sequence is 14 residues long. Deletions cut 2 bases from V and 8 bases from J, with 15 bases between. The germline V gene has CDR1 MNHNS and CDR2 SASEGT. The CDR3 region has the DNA TGTGCCAGCAGTGAAAGGAGGAGGGCGGCGGGCTACACCTTC. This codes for CASSERRRAAGYTF.

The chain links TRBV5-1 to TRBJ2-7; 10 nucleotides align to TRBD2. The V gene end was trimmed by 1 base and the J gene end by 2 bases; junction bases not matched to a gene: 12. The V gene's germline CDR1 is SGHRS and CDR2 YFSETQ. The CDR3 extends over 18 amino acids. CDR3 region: CASSLRGLAGDPTYEQYF. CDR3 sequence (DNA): TGCGCCAGCAGCTTGCGGGGGCTAGCGGGAGACCCCACCTACGAGCAGTACTTC.

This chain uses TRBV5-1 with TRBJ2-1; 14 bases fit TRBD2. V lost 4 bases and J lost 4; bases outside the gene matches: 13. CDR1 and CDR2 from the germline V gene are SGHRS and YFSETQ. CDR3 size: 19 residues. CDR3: CASSGSRGLAGGFYNEQFF. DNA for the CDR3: TGCGCCAGCAGCGGTTCCAGAGGACTAGCGGGAGGTTTTTACAATGAGCAGTTCTTC.

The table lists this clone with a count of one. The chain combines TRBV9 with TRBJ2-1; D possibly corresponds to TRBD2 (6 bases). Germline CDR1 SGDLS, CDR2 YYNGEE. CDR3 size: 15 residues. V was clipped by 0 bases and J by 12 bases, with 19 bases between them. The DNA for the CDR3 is TGTGCCAGCAGCGTAGGTACTAGCTCCCTTGGTATGCAGTTCTTC. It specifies CASSVGTSSLGMQFF. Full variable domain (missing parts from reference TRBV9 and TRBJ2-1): DSGVTQTPKHLITATGQRVTLRCSPRSGDLSVYWYQQSLDQGLQFLIQYYNGEERAKGNILERFSAQQFPDLHSELNLSSLELGDSALYFCASSVGTSSLGMQFFGPGTRLTVL.

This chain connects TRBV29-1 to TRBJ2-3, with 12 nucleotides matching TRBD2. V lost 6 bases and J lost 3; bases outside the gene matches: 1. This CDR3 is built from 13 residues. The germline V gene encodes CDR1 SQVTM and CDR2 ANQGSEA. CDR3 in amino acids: CSVLAGGTDTQYF. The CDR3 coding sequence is TGCAGCGTCCTAGCGGGGGGGACAGATACGCAGTATTTT.

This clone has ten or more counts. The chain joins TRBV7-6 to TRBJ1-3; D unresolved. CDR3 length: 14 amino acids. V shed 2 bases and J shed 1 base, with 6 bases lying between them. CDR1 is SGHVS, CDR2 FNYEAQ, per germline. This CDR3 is CASSLIGSGNTIYF. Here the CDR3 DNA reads TGTGCCAGCAGCTTAATAGGGTCTGGAAACACCATATATTTT.

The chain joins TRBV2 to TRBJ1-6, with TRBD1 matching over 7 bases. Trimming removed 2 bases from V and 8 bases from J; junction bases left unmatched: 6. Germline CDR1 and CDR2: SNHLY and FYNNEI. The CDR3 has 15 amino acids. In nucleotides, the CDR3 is TGTGCCAGCAGTGAATCCGGGACAGAGTATTCACCCCTCCACTTT. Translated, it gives CASSESGTEYSPLHF.

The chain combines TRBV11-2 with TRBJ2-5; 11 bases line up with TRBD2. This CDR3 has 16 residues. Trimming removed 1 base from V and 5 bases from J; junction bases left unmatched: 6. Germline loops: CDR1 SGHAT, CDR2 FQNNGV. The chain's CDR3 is CASSLGRASGGETQYF. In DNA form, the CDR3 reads TGTGCCAGCAGCTTAGGGAGAGCTAGCGGGGGGGAGACCCAGTACTTC.

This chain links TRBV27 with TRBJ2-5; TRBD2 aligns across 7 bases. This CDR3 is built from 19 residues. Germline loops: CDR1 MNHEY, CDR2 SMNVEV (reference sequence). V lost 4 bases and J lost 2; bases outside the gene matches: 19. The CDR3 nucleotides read TGTGCCAGCAGTTCCCTCAGAGGACTAGAGGCAACTCGACAAGAGACCCAGTACTTC. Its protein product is CASSSLRGLEATRQETQYF.

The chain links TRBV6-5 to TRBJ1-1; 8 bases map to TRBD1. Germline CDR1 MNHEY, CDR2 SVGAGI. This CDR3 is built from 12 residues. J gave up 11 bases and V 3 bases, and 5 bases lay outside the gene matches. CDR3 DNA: TGTGCCAGCAGTTATGGGACAGGCGTGGCTTTCTTT. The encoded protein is CASSYGTGVAFF.

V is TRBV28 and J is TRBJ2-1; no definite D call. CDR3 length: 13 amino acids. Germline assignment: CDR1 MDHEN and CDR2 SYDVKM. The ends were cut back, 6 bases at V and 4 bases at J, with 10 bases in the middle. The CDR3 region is CASSPDLYNEQFF. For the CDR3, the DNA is TGTGCCAGCAGCCCGGACCTGTACAATGAGCAGTTCTTC.

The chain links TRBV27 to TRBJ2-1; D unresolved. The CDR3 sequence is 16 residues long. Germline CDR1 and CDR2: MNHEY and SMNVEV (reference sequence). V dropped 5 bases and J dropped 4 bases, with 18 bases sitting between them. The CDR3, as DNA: TGTGCCAGCAGTCCCAGCTATGGGCCCCATTACAATGAGCAGTTCTTC. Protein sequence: CASSPSYGPHYNEQFF.

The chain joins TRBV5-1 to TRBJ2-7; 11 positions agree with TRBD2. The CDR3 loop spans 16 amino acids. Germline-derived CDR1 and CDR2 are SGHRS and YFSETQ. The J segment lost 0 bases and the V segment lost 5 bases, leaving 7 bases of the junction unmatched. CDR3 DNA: TGCGCCAGCAGTCGGGCGGGACTAGCGGACTCCTACGAGCAGTACTTC. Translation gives CASSRAGLADSYEQYF.

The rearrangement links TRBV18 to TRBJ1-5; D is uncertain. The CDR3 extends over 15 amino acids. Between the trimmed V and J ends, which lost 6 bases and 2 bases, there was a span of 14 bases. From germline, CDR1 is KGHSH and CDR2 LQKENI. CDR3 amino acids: CASSLSLGGNQPQHF. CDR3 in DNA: TGTGCCAGCTCCCTATCCCTAGGTGGCAATCAGCCCCAGCATTTT. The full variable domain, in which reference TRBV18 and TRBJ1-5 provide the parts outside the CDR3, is NAGVMQNPRHLVRRRGQEARLRCSPMKGHSHVYWYRQLPEEGLKFMVYLQKENIIDESGMPKERFSAEFPKEGPSILRIQQVVRGDSAAYFCASSLSLGGNQPQHFGDGTRLSIL.